This paragraph covers one T cell receptor (beta chain) sequence. Its antigen remains unknown. The CDR3 consists of 15 residues. Germline CDR1 is LNHDA and CDR2 is SQIVND (reference sequence). Trimming took off 7 bases at V and 0 bases at J, with 15 bases between the two ends. The entry originates in a study of T cell responses to AZD1222 COVID-19 vaccine. The study, taken as a whole, reports: Clonal diversity was possibly underestimated, and the donors were mostly white British, with more females. Only 5 to 7 AZD1222 recipients were seropositive at baseline.

Researchers grouped second doses given at about 4 or about 12 weeks into one pool. The table came from immunoSEQ multiplex PCR; TCRdb's copy has only in-frame clones and leaves some out. In the table there are roughly 150,000 clones, roughly 89% of which are singletons. The sample consisted of peripheral blood, taken 28 days after the second AZD1222 dose. The sequence was obtained from an adult who received the AZD1222 COVID-19 vaccine. The chain links TRBV19 to TRBJ1-2; possibly TRBD1 for D (5 bases). CDR3 region: CASNDGAAPNYGYTF. In nucleotides, the CDR3 is TGTGCCAGTAATGATGGGGCGGCACCTAACTATGGCTACACCTTC. Full variable domain (outside the CDR3, taken from reference TRBV19 and TRBJ1-2): DGGITQSPKYLFRKEGQNVTLSCEQNLNHDAMYWYRQDPGQGLRLIYYSQIVNDFQKGDIAEGYSVSREKKESFPLTVTSAQKNPTAFYLCASNDGAAPNYGYTFGSGTRLTVV.